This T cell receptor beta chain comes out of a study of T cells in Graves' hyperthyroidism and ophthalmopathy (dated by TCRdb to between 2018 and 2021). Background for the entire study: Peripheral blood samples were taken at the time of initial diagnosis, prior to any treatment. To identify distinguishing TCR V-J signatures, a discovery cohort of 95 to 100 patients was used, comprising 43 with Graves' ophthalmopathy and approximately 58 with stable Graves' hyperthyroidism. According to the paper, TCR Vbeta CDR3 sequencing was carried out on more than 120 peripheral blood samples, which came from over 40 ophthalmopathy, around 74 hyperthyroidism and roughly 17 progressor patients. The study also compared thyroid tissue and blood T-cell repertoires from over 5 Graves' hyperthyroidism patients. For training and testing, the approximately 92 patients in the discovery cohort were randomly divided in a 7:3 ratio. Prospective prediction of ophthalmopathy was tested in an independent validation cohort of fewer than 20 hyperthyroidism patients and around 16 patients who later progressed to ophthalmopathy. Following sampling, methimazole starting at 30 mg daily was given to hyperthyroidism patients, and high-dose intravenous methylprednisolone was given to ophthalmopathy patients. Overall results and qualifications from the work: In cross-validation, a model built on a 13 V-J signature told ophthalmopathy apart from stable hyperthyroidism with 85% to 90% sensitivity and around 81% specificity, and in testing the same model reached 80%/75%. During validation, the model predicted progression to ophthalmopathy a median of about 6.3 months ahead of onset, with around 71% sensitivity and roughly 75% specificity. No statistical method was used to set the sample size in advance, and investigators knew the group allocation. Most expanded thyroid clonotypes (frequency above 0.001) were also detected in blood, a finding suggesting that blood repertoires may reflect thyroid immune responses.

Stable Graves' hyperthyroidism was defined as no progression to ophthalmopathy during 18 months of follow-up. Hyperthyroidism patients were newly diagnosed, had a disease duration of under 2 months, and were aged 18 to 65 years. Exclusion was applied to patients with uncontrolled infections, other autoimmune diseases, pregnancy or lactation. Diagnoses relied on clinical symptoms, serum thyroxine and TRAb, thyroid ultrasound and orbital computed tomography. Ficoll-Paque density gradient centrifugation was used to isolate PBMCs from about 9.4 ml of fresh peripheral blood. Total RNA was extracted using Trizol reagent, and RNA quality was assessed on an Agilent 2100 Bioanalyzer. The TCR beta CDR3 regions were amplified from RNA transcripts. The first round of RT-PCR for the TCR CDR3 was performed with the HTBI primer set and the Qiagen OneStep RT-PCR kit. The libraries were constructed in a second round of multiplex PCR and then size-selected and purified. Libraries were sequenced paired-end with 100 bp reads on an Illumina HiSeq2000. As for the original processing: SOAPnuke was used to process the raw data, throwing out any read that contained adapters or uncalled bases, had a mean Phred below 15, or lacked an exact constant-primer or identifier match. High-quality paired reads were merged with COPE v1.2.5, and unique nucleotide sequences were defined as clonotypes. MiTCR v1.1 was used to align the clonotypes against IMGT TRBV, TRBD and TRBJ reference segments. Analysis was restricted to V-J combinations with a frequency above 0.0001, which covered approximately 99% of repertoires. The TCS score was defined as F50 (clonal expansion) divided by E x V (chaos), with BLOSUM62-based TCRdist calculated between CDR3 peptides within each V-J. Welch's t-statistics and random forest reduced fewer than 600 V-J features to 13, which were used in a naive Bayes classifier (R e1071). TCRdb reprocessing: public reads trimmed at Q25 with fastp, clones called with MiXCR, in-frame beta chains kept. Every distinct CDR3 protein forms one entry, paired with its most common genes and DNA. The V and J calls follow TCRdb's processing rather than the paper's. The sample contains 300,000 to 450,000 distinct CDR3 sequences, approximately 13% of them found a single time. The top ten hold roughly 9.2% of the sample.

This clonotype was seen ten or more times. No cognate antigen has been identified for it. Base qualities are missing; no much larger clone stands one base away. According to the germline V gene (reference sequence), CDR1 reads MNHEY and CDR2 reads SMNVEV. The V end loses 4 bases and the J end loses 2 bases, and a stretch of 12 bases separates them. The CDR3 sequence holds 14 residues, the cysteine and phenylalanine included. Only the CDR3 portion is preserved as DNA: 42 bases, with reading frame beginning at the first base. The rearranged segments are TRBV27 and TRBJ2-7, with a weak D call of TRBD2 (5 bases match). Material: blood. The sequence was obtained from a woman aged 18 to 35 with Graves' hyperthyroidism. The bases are TGTGCCAGCAGTTCGAGGCGGCGGGCCTACGAGCAGTACTTC. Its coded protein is CASSSRRRAYEQYF.